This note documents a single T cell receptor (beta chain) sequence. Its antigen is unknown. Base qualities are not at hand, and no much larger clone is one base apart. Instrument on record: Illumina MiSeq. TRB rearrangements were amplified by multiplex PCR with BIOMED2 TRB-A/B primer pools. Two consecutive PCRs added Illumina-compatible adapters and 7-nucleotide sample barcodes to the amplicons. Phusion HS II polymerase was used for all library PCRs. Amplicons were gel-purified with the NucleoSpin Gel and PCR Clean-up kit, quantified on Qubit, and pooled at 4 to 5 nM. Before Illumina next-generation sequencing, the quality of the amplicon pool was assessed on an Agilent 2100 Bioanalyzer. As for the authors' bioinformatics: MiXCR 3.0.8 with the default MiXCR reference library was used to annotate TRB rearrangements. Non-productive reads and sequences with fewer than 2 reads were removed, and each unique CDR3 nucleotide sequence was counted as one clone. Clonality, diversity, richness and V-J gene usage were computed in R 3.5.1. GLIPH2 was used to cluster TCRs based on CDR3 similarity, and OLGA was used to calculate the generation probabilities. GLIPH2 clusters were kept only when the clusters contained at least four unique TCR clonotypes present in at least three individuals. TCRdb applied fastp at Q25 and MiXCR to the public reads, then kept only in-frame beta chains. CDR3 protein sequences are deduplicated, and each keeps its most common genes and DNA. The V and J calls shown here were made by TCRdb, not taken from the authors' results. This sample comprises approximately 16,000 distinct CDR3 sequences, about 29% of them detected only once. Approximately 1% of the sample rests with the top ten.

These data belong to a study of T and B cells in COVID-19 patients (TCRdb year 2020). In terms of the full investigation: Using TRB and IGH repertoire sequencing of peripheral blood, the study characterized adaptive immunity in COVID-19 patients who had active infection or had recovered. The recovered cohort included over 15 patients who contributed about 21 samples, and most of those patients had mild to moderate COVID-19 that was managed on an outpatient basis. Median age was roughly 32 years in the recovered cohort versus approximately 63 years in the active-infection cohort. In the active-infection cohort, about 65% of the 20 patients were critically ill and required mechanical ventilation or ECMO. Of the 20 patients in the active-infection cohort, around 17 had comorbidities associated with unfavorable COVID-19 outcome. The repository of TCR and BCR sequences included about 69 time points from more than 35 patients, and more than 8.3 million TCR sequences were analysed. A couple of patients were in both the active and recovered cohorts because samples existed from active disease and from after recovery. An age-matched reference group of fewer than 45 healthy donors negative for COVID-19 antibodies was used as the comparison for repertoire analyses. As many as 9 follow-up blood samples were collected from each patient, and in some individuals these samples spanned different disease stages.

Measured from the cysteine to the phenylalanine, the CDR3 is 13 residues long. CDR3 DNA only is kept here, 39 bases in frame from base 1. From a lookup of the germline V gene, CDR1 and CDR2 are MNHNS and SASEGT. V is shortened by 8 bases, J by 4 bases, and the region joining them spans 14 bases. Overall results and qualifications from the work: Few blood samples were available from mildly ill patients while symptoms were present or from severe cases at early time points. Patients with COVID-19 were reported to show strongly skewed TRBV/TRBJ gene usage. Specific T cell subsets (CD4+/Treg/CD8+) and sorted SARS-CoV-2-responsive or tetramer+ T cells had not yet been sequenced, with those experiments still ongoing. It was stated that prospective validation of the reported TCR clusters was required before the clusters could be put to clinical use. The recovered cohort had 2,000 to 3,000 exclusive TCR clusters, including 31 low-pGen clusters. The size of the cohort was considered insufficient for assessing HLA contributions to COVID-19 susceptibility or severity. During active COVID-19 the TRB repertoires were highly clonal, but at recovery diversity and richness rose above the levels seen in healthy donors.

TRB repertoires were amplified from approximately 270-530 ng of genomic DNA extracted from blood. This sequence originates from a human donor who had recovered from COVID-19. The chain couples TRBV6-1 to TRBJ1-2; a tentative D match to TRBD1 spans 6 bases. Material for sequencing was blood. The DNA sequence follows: TGTGCCAGCGAAGCCTCAGGGGTCTATGGCTACACCTTC. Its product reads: CASEASGVYGYTF.